This T cell receptor beta chain was profiled in a study of T cells in Graves' hyperthyroidism and ophthalmopathy. Whole-study findings and limits: Among thyroid clonotypes expanded above 0.001, most also appeared in blood.

This CDR3 has 15 amino acids. Germline V gives CDR1 SGHVS, CDR2 FNYEAQ. The V gene end was trimmed by 4 bases and the J gene end by 6 bases; junction bases not matched to a gene: 3. Graves' hyperthyroidism is called stable when ophthalmopathy does not progress within 18 months. Participants, patients aged 18 to 65, had newly diagnosed hyperthyroidism with a duration under 2 months. Uncontrolled infection, other autoimmune disease, pregnancy and lactation each barred patients from inclusion. With regard to this clonotype: Antigen: not known.

Amplification of TCR beta CDR3 regions was performed using RNA transcripts as template. The HTBI primer set was used in a first-round RT-PCR of the TCR CDR3. TCRdb passed the multiplex PCR reads through MiXCR, listing each CDR3 protein once. Of about 690,000 distinct CDR3 sequences listed, roughly 17% are singletons. This TCR derives from a man aged 45 to 65 with Graves' hyperthyroidism. This chain uses TRBV7-6 with TRBJ2-3; 14 nucleotides align to TRBD2. Sequenced sample: blood. CDR3 DNA: TGTGCCAGCAGCTGGACTAGCGGGAGGAAGGATACGCAGTATTTT. It encodes CASSWTSGRKDTQYF.